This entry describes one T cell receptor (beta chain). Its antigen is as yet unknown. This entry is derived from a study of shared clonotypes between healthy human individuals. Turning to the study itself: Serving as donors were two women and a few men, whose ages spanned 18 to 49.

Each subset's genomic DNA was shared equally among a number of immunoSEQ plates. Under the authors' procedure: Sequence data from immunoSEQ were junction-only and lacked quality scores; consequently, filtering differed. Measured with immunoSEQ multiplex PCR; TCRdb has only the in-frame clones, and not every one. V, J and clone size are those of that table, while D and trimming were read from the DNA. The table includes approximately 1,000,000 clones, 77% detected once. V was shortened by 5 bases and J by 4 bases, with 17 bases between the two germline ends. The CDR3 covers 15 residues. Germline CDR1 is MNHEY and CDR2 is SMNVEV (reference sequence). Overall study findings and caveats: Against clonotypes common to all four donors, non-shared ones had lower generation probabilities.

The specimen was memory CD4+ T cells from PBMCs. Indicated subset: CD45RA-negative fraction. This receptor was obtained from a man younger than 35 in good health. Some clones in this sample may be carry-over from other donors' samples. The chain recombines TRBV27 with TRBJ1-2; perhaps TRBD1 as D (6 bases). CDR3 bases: TGTGCCAGCAGTCTGGCAGGGGCCCCTGGCTATGGCTACACCTTC. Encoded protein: CASSLAGAPGYGYTF.